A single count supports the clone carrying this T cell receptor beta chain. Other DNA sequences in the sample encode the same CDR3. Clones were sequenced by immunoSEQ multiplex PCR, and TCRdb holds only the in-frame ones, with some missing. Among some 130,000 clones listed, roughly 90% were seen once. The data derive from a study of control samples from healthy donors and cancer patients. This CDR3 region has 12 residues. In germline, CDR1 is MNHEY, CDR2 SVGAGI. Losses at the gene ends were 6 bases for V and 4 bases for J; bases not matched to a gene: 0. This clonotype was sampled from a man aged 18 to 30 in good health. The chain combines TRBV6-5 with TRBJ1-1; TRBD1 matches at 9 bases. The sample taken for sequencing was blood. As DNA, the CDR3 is TGTGCCAGCAGGACAGGGGGCACTGAAGCTTTCTTT. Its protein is CASRTGGTEAFF.